This TCR beta chain was captured in a study of T cell changes during pregnancy in multiple sclerosis. Measured with immunoSEQ multiplex PCR; TCRdb has only the in-frame clones, and not every one. The sample shows tens of thousands of clones, around 91% of them seen only once. The CDR3 runs to 15 residues. V lost 3 bases and J lost 0, with 9 bases in between. Germline V gene lookup returns CDR1 GTSNPN and CDR2 SVGIG (reference sequence). This chain links TRBV30 with TRBJ2-6; D is undetermined. The TCR comes from a female donor in good health, enrolled as a control in a pregnancy study. The input for sequencing was CD4+ T cells from peripheral blood mononuclear cells, taken in the second trimester of pregnancy. CDR3 loop: CAWSRQSSGANVLTF. Written as DNA, the CDR3 is TGTGCCTGGAGCAGACAAAGCTCTGGGGCCAACGTCCTGACTTTC.